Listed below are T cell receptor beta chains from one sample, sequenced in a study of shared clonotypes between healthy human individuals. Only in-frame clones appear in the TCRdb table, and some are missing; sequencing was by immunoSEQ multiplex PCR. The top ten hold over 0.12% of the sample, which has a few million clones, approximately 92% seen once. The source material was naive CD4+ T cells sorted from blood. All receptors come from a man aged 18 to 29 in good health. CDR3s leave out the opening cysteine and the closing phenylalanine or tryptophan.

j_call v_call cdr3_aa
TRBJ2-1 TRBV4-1 ASSQDMGWEQF
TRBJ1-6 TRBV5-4 ASSFEQGNSPLH
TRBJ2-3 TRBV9 ASSVAVVSTDTQY
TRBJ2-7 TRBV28 ASSLLDTYEQY
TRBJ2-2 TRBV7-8 ASSSRTVNTGELF
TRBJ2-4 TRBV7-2 ASSRDRGQNIQY
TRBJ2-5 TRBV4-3 ASSLSGRLQETQY
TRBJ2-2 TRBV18 ASSPRQGTGELF
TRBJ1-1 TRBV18 ASSRRENTEAF
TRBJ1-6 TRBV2 ASPRGPGNSPLH
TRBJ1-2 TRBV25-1 ASSVEGGDLGGYT
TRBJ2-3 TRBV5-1 ASSLAETKQTKDTQY
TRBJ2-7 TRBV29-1 SVEGRAYEQY
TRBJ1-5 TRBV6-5 ASSYSQGWQPQH
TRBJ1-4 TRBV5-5 ASSARTGNEKLF
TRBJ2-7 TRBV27 ASSLERGAPYEQY
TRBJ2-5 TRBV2 ASSEYRDEQY
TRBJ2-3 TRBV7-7 ASSPLAGGQADTQY
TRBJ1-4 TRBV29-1 SVVIVGWMSASSEKLF
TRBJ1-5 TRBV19 ASSRTVNSNQPQH
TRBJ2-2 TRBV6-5 ASGRGSTGELF
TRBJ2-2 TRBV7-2 ASSFVGGPGELF
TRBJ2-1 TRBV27 ASSSTPVTGGSYNEQF
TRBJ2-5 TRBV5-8 ASSSEGQRLWETQY
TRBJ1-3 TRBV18 ASSPLTGTGTSGNTIY
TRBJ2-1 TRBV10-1 ASREPGTSGCEQF
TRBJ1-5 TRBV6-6 ASSWRTGDSNQPQH
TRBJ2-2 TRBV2 ASRASGSGRTGELF
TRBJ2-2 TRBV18 ASSPPGRSDTGELF
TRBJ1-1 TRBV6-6 ASSDGGTEAF
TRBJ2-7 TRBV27 ASSLSFGGTYEQY
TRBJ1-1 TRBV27 ASSRVNTEAF
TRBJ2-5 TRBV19 ASSPNRQETQY
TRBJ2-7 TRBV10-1 ASSVSPTYEQY
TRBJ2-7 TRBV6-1 ASSQGDLYEQY
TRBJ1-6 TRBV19 ASKETGTRINSPLH
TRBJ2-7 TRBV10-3 AISVSGGSYEQY
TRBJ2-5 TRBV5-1 ASSLGSGSRAQETQY
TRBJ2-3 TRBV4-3 ASSQDHQRLDTQY
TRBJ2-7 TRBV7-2 ASSLQGGLLSEQY
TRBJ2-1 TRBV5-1 ASVPTAGPYNEQF
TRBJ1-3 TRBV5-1 ASSLTTSPSGNTIY
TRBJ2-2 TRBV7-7 ASSLAGTGELF
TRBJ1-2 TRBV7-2 ASSLASAGYT
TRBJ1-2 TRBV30 AWSAGQGAAGYT
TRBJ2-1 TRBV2 ASSDRGEQF
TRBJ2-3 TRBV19 ASSIPTLTDTQY
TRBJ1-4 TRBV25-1 ASRTGVGEKLF
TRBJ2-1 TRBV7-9 ASSPGTSRYNEQF
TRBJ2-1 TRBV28 ASSSRPERAYNEQF
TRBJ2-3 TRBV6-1 ASRPGQETDTQY
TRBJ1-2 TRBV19 ASSIADYYGYT
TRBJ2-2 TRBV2 ASSELGNTGELF
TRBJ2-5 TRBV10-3 AISAGQFQETQY
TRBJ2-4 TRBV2 ASSATSGYKNIQY
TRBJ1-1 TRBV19 ASIRDRGYTEAF
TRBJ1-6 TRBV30 AWSRNGYNSPLH
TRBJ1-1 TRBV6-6 ASSLLEGRVEAF
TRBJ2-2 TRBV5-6 ASSSGEVRAGELF
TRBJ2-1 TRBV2 ASGGDRTTINEQF